This TCR beta chain stems from a study of identical twins (TCRdb year 2016). Describing the broader study: TCR alpha and beta repertoires from monozygotic twins, unrelated adults of various ages and cord blood were deep-sequenced to test whether fetal clonotypes persist. To rule out contamination, replicate twin experiments were performed at different times with different library preparation protocols. Findings and caveats that apply to the study as a whole: A weaker excess of twin sharing was found in beta out-of-frame sequences because the signal-to-noise ratio was lowered by fewer shared sequences. Out-of-frame TCR alpha sequences shared between twins showed an excess of low generation-probability sequences compared with coincidental sharing between unrelated individuals. Because the same donors could not be followed over many years, the conclusions depended on cross-sectional statistical analysis. In monozygotic twins, out-of-frame TCR alpha sharing was systematically underestimated by recombination models, although the models agreed with sharing between unrelated individuals. Zero-insertion analyses could be partly confounded by invariant T cells such as MAIT and iNKT, though diverse VJ usage argued against such confounding for most clonotypes. Abundant cord blood beta clonotypes had fewer insertions, young adult naive repertoires showed a similar but weaker trend, and memory repertoires showed no such trend.

Only one count was recorded for this clonotype. Its antigen has not been determined. No quality values exist for individual bases; no much larger clone is one base distant. As encoded in the germline V gene, CDR1 is SGHTA while CDR2 is FQGNSA. From its cysteine to its phenylalanine, the CDR3 spans 15 amino acids. Only the CDR3 DNA stays, 45 bases, in frame from base 1. V loses 5 bases of germline sequence and J loses 4 bases, and the interval between the two ends is 17 bases. The library was generated by 5' RACE. Sequencing was performed on an Illumina HiSeq 2000. Template switching introduced a universal primer binding site; the final cDNA contained a unique molecular identifier, enabling accurate counting of TCR cDNA molecules. Specific primers in the conserved constant-segment region were used to synthesize first-strand cDNA for TCR alpha and beta chains. To control for contamination, every cDNA library carried two barcodes: a SMART-Mk sample barcode plus Illumina barcodes. TruSeq adapter sequences along with Illumina sample barcodes were introduced in two successive PCR steps. The TCR alpha and beta cDNA libraries were sequenced on the Illumina HiSeq platform using custom primers. From the authors' description of their analysis: Raw reads were processed with MiGEC to extract unique molecular identifiers, and MiXCR was used to determine CDR3 positions. Recombination models were inferred per individual with the repgenHMM and IGoR tools using an EM algorithm. Shared clonotype analysis was performed with the tcR package in R, normalizing sharing by the product of cloneset sizes. Out-of-frame nonproductive sequences were analyzed to study raw recombination free of thymic and clonal selection effects. TCRdb reanalyzed the raw reads on its own, using fastp at Q25 for trimming and MiXCR for clone calling, and kept in-frame beta chains. Rows with one shared CDR3 protein collapse into an entry with the most common genes and DNA. TCRdb's processing, not the study's, gives the V and J calls here. The table for this sample lists approximately 1.8 million distinct CDR3 sequences; around 33% of them were counted only once. The ten largest clonotypes hold about 0.3% of the sample.

Every donor in the study was a healthy Caucasian. Sequenced material: cord blood. The TCR was taken from a newborn girl in good health. The rearrangement combines TRBV7-2 with TRBJ2-5; the D region possibly corresponds to TRBD1 (6 bases align). The CDR3 in this case is CASSLYFRGRETQYF. The DNA sequence is given as TGTGCCAGCAGCCTTTATTTCAGGGGACGAGAGACCCAGTACTTC.